This T cell receptor beta chain was sequenced in a study of Ad26.COV2.S vaccination and SARS-CoV-2 variants. Study observations and caveats: Researchers cautioned that TCR breadth and depth analyses may have underestimated total T cell responses. Those who received vaccine or placebo ended up with similar non-spike TCR breadth. Once vaccination had occurred, spike-specific CD8+ and CD4+ T cell responses reportedly showed substantial breadth.

Documented treatment: roughly 19 received Ad26.COV2.S at low or high dose, single or two shots; about five received placebo; per-sample allocation not given. Specimens were obtained on day 63 following the first vaccine or placebo injection. Profiled with immunoSEQ multiplex PCR; TCRdb holds only in-frame clones, not every one. The table includes some 450,000 clones, 80% to 95% detected once. As to this clone: Its antigen is as yet unknown.

V gave up 5 bases and J gave up 9 bases; unmatched junction bases: 5. The CDR3 covers 15 residues. Germline V gene sequence: CDR1 MDHEN, CDR2 SYDVKM. This sequence originates from a person between 18 and 65 years old who received the Ad26.COV2.S COVID-19 vaccine or a placebo. This sample comprised peripheral blood, obtained in a trial of Ad26.COV2.S vaccine versus placebo. The chain combines TRBV28 with TRBJ2-1; 15 bases match TRBD2. The CDR3 DNA sequence: TGTGCCAGCAGTCCCTGGACTAGCGGGAGGGTTGAGCAGTTCTTC. Translation: CASSPWTSGRVEQFF.